The text below deals with one T cell receptor (beta chain). Its antigen is still unknown. It has no much larger one-base neighbor in the sample; base qualities were not kept. TCRbeta CDR3 regions were amplified from genomic DNA by means of the immunoSEQ Assay, a bias-controlled multiplex PCR. The published analysis was carried out like this. Nucleated cell counts per sample were estimated from amplification of reference gene primers within the assay. To quantify the absolute abundance of each unique TCRbeta CDR3 rearrangement, sequence reads were collapsed and filtered. For each sample, productive Simpson clonality was calculated as the square root of Simpson's diversity index over productive rearrangements. TCRdb obtained this table from immuneACCESS and retained in-frame rearrangements with V and J assigned. These tables miss some clones; where compared with another copy, unresolved V genes account for less than half of the shortfall, and the remainder is unexplained. That table supplies the V and J calls and clone size; D and trimming were determined from the DNA. For this sample there are 60,000 to 70,000 clones; less than 90% appear just once. The ten largest make up 8% to 9% of the sample.

The source of the sample is a study of blood T cell repertoires in COVID-19 (dated by TCRdb to 2020 to 2021). For the wider study: Samples from collaborators originated in the United States, Italy and Spain and spanned both the acute and convalescent phases of COVID-19. Where available, HLA class I and class II types were obtained from metadata supplied by the sample provider rather than from assay-based typing. Deeply sampled blood TCRbeta repertoires from subjects exposed to, actively infected with, or recovered from COVID-19 were included in the dataset. A freely available public database, intended as a resource for researchers studying the immune response to SARS-CoV-2, is where the repertoires were released. The material from the prospective study consisted of cDNA or gDNA derived from T cells, B-cell-depleted T cells, or PBMCs. Samples came from the ongoing ImmuneRACE study (first 160 participants) plus 1,254 subjects from 6 global collaborators. Nearly every sample came with metadata listing a de-identified subject ID, COVID-19 status, age in years and sex. Beyond this particular receptor, the publication reports: The amount of clinical and demographic metadata varied by source and participant and was provided uncurated.

Relative to germline, V is 3 bases shorter and J is 7 bases shorter, with 15 bases between their ends. From the cysteine through the phenylalanine, the CDR3 covers 15 amino acids. The sequence is cut down to CDR3 DNA, 45 bases in frame from base 1. CDR1 and CDR2 are drawn from the germline V gene (reference sequence): LGHDT, YNNKEL. Whole blood was collected in K2EDTA tubes by collaborating institutions according to the institutions' own protocols. For TCRbeta analysis, collaborators shipped samples in one of three forms: frozen whole blood, isolated PBMCs, or DNA extracted from either of those sample types.

The rearrangement combines TRBV3-1 (or the pseudogene TRBV3-2) with TRBJ2-2, with the D gene call left open. Sequencing used peripheral blood. This clonotype was sampled from a man aged 45-65 years with active COVID-19. The DNA is as follows: TGTGCCAGCAGCCAGTCAGGCATTCAATACGGGGAGCTGTTTTTT. The resulting protein is CASSQSGIQYGELFF.